The rows below give T cell receptor beta chains drawn from one sample of a study of Ad26.COV2.S vaccination and SARS-CoV-2 variants. Clones were sequenced by immunoSEQ multiplex PCR, and TCRdb holds only the in-frame ones, with some missing. The sample has some 340,000 clones, approximately 86% seen once; the top ten hold 1.9%. Sample: peripheral blood, taken in a trial of Ad26.COV2.S vaccine versus placebo. The receptors derive from a person aged 18 to 59 who received the Ad26.COV2.S COVID-19 vaccine or a placebo. CDR3s include the opening cysteine and the closing phenylalanine or tryptophan. The D gene is left open where the match is weak. The size of a clone is reported for some rows only, either as once, few or many, or as a class for expanded clones.

TGTGCCAGCAGCTTGAGCTGGGGACCTTCGAACACCGGGGAGCTGTTTTTT	CASSLSWGPSNTGELFF	-	TRBV5-8	TRBJ2-2	-
TGTGCCAGCAGCTTCGGACCGGGCTATTCACCCCTCCACTTT	CASSFGPGYSPLHF	few	TRBV5-6	TRBJ1-6	-
TGTGCCAGCAGTTTAGGGGGTTCTCAGCCCCAGCATTTT	CASSLGGSQPQHF	-	TRBV12-3/TRBV12-4	TRBJ1-5	-
TGTGCCAGCAGCCAAGGGACTAGCGGGGTGACAGATACGCAGTATTTT	CASSQGTSGVTDTQYF	-	TRBV3-1/TRBV3-2	TRBJ2-3	TRBD2
TGTGCCAGCAGCTTAGCGCTAGTTGGTCCCAGCGAGGCTTTCTTT	CASSLALVGPSEAFF	-	TRBV7-9	TRBJ1-1	-
TGCGCCAGCAGCCATTCGGGACAGGTGAACACTGAAGCTTTCTTT	CASSHSGQVNTEAFF	-	TRBV4-1	TRBJ1-1	TRBD1
TGTGCCAGCAGCGAACTAAGTGGGGAGGATGGCTACACCTTC	CASSELSGEDGYTF	-	TRBV3-1/TRBV3-2	TRBJ1-2	-
TGTGCCAGCTCACCGAGGACAGGATGGGAAAAACTGTTTTTT	CASSPRTGWEKLFF	-	TRBV18	TRBJ1-4	TRBD1
TGTGCCAGCAGCTTAAGCCCAGGGTCCGTAGTCAACACCGGGGAGCTGTTTTTT	CASSLSPGSVVNTGELFF	-	TRBV7-3	TRBJ2-2	-
TGTGCCAGCAGTTACAACCCGAACACTGAAGCTTTCTTT	CASSYNPNTEAFF	-	TRBV6-5	TRBJ1-1	-
TGTGCCAGCTCACCAGGGAACACTGAAGCTTTCTTT	CASSPGNTEAFF	-	TRBV18	TRBJ1-1	-
TGCGCCAGCAGCCAAGATGTCGGTATTAATCAGCCCCAGCATTTT	CASSQDVGINQPQHF	-	TRBV4-3	TRBJ1-5	-
TGTGCCAGCAGCTTCGGCAGGGACACTGAAGCTTTCTTT	CASSFGRDTEAFF	-	TRBV5-8	TRBJ1-1	-
TGTGCCAGCAGTGAGTTTGAATCGACCGGTGACTATGGCTACACCTTC	CASSEFESTGDYGYTF	-	TRBV6-2/TRBV6-3	TRBJ1-2	-
TGTGCCAGCAGGGCGGGGACAGGGAACACCGGGGAGCTGTTTTTT	CASRAGTGNTGELFF	-	TRBV2	TRBJ2-2	TRBD1
TGCGCCAGCAGCTTGGATGTCTCTGGGGCCAACGTCCTGACTTTC	CASSLDVSGANVLTF	-	TRBV5-1	TRBJ2-6	-
TGTGCCAGCAGCCAAGAAGGGACACTACCCTACGAGCAGTACTTC	CASSQEGTLPYEQYF	-	TRBV3-1/TRBV3-2	TRBJ2-7	-
TGCGCCAGCGGTTCCGAAGGATGGTCTCTGTTCGGCTACACCTTC	CASGSEGWSLFGYTF	-	TRBV5-1	TRBJ1-2	-
TGTGCCAGCAGCGATGAAGGACACCTGAACACTGAAGCTTTCTTT	CASSDEGHLNTEAFF	-	TRBV5-4	TRBJ1-1	-
TGTGCCATCAGCTCCCCCACGCAGGGGGACTATGGCTACACCTTC	CAISSPTQGDYGYTF	once	TRBV10-3	TRBJ1-2	TRBD1
TGTGCCAGCAGCTTGGCGGCTAGCCCAGAGGCGACCCAGTACTTC	CASSLAASPEATQYF	-	TRBV5-4	TRBJ2-5	-
TGTGCCAGCAGGGGGCCTAGGTGGGAGACCCAGTACTTC	CASRGPRWETQYF	-	TRBV2	TRBJ2-5	-
TGTGCCAGCAGCCAAGGGGGGTCTGGAAACACCATATATTTT	CASSQGGSGNTIYF	-	TRBV3-1/TRBV3-2	TRBJ1-3	-
TGTGCCAGCAGTTACAGTTATCAGCCCCAGCATTTT	CASSYSYQPQHF	-	TRBV6-6	TRBJ1-5	-
TGTGCCAGCAGCATGACTAGCGGGGGGGCATTAGACGAGACCCAGTACTTC	CASSMTSGGALDETQYF	-	TRBV9	TRBJ2-5	TRBD2
TGCGCCAGCAGCCAAGGTCCAGCGGGGGGTTCTCGCACAGATACGCAGTATTTT	CASSQGPAGGSRTDTQYF	-	TRBV4-3	TRBJ2-3	TRBD2
TGTGCCAGCAGCCAAGATTACCTGGGGGGCAATCAGCCCCAGCATTTT	CASSQDYLGGNQPQHF	-	TRBV3-1/TRBV3-2	TRBJ1-5	-
TGTGCCAGCAGCGTAGAAGAAGGTCGCGCCGGGGAGCTGTTTTTT	CASSVEEGRAGELFF	-	TRBV9	TRBJ2-2	-
TGTGCCAGCAGCCCCATCATGAGTAGCGGGGTAAATACGCAGTATTTT	CASSPIMSSGVNTQYF	-	TRBV3-1/TRBV3-2	TRBJ2-3	TRBD2
TGCAGCGTCACTGCAGGGGGTAATAATTCACCCCTCCACTTT	CSVTAGGNNSPLHF	-	TRBV29-1	TRBJ1-6	TRBD1
TGCGCCGTAAAACAGGGGGCGGGGGTCGACACTGAAGCTTTCTTT	CAVKQGAGVDTEAFF	-	TRBV23-1	TRBJ1-1	TRBD1
TGTGCCATCCATCCCGGGGGGCCGGCTGAAGCTTTCTTT	CAIHPGGPAEAFF	-	TRBV6-5	TRBJ1-1	-
TGTGCCAGCAGCTTCTGGACAGGGTCTGGGGCCAACGTCCTGACTTTC	CASSFWTGSGANVLTF	-	TRBV5-6	TRBJ2-6	TRBD1
TGTGCCAGTAGTATAGAGAAGGGCCTAAGGGCTTTCTTT	CASSIEKGLRAFF	-	TRBV19	TRBJ1-1	-
TGCAGTGCCAGTAGCACCATTCGTTATTCACCCCTCCACTTT	CSASSTIRYSPLHF	-	TRBV20-1	TRBJ1-6	-
TGTGCCAGCAGCCCTGACAGGGTCACCTACGAGCAGTACTTC	CASSPDRVTYEQYF	-	TRBV5-4	TRBJ2-7	TRBD1
TGTGCCAGCAGCTACAGGGATGACAATGAGCAGTTCTTC	CASSYRDDNEQFF	-	TRBV6-6	TRBJ2-1	-
TGCGCCAGCAGCCCCGGACACAATCAGCCCCAGCATTTT	CASSPGHNQPQHF	-	TRBV10-1	TRBJ1-5	-
TGTGCCAGCAGCTTAGGGCCTCTGGGGGCCAACGTCCTGACTTTC	CASSLGPLGANVLTF	once	TRBV11-2	TRBJ2-6	-
TGTGCCAGCAGTTCAGGGGGCGCGCCGTTACGCGCTGAAGCTTTCTTT	CASSSGGAPLRAEAFF	-	TRBV27	TRBJ1-1	TRBD1
TGTGCCAGCAGCGTAGATTATGTACCCCCGTACGAGCAGTACTTC	CASSVDYVPPYEQYF	few	TRBV9	TRBJ2-7	-
TGCAGCGTTGGGGAAAGCGGACCCCTCCACTTT	CSVGESGPLHF	-	TRBV29-1	TRBJ1-6	-
TGTGCCACCAGCAGGTCAGGGGACCCCTCCTACGAGCAGTACTTC	CATSRSGDPSYEQYF	-	TRBV15	TRBJ2-7	-
TGCGCCAGCAGCCAAGATCTGAGGGGACAGGTCTCTGAAGCTTTCTTT	CASSQDLRGQVSEAFF	-	TRBV4-3	TRBJ1-1	TRBD1
TGTGCCAGCAAGACTAGCGGGGGCACAGATACGCAGTATTTT	CASKTSGGTDTQYF	-	TRBV6-5	TRBJ2-3	TRBD2
TGTGCCAGCAGCGTAGCGGGACACGGGAACTATGGCTACACCTTC	CASSVAGHGNYGYTF	-	TRBV9	TRBJ1-2	-
TGTGCCAGCAGCGTAGCGGGTTCCTACGAGCAGTACTTC	CASSVAGSYEQYF	-	TRBV9	TRBJ2-7	-